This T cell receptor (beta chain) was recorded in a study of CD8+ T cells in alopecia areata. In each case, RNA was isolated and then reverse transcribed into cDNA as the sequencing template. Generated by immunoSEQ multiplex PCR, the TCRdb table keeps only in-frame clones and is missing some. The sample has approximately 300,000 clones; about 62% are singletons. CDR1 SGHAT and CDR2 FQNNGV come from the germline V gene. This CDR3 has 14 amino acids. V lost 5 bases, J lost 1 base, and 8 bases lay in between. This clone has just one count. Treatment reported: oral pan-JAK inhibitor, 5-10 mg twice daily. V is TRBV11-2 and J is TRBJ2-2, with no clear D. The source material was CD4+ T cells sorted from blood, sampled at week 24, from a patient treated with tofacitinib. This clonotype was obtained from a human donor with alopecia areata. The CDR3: CASSHRENTGELFF. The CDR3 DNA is TGTGCCAGCAGCCACAGAGAGAACACCGGGGAGCTGTTTTTT. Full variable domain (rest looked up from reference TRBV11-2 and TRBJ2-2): EAGVAQSPRYKIIEKRQSVAFWCNPISGHATLYWYQQILGQGPKLLIQFQNNGVVDDSQLPKDRFSAERLKGVDSTLKIQPAKLEDSAVYLCASSHRENTGELFFGEGSRLTVL.